The subject of this entry is one TCR beta chain. This clonotype was seen only a few times. Its binding antigen is unknown. Per-base quality was not reported, and no clone a single base away is much larger than it. These data are taken from a study of T cells after yellow fever vaccination (dated by TCRdb to between 2019 and 2020). Notes on the research overall: The SMART-Seq v4 Ultra Low Input RNA kit was used to prepare libraries from fractions with low cell numbers. Bulk TCR alpha and beta repertoires were sequenced longitudinally to track T-cell clones before and after primary and booster YFV17D yellow fever vaccination. Two healthy male donors, one aged 18 to 29 and one aged 30 to 40 years, were included in the cohort. Blood samples were taken at several timepoints before and after primary and secondary immunization, and bulk PBMC replicates and cell subsets were isolated. Study-wide findings and limitations: A small fraction of clonotypes showed up in both the CD4 and CD8 compartments, probably as a result of convergent recombination. Compared with the primary T-cell response, the secondary T-cell response was faster but weaker, reaching its peak on day 5 rather than on day 15. Most clones expanded after primary vaccination were re-detected after the booster (96% of CD4 and around nine tenths of CD8), suggesting broad memory maintenance. Only a couple of donors were included in the study, so the extent to which the findings can be generalized is limited. Because abundant contaminating clonotypes from the bulk population could be contained in FACS-sorted repertoires, computational filtering was required.

These reads were obtained on an Illumina NovaSeq 6000. TCR cDNA was made using 5'RACE template switching, a step that added a universal primer site and unique molecular identifiers. Priming of cDNA synthesis was performed from both the TCR alpha and TCR beta constant segments. Library amplification involved two PCR steps, and the second step added sample barcodes and sequencing adapters. Sequencing of the libraries was done on either Illumina HiSeq 2500 (2x100 bp) or NovaSeq (2x150 bp). Regarding the original processing steps: Reads were demultiplexed and collapsed into UMI consensus sequences with MIGEC, and V(D)J alignment was performed with MiXCR. Vaccine-responding clonotypes were identified with edgeR using replicate PBMC samples, with FDR below 0.01 and a log2 fold change above 5 up to day 15 being required. Each bulk clonotype was labeled CD4 or CD8 based on which sequenced repertoire, CD4 or CD8, contained the clonotype at higher abundance. The public reads were reprocessed in TCRdb via fastp at Q25 and MiXCR, keeping in-frame beta chains. Each entry merges the rows of one CDR3 protein and shows their most common DNA and genes. The V and J calls were determined by TCRdb, not by the authors. Recorded for this sample are some 150,000 distinct CDR3 sequences; over 7% of them occurred a single time. Approximately 35% of the sample belongs to the ten largest clones.

CDR1 and CDR2, per the germline V gene, are MNHEY and SVGEGT. Including the terminal cysteine and phenylalanine, the CDR3 comprises 13 residues. The kept DNA is CDR3 alone, 39 bases in frame from the first base. In the paper's terms, the treatment or condition label means: live attenuated yellow fever vaccine strain. A standard Ficoll-Paque protocol was used to isolate PBMCs from peripheral blood. Dynabeads CD4 and CD8 positive selection kits were used to isolate CD4 and CD8 T-cell fractions. TriZol was used to extract RNA from bulk PBMCs, from CD4 and CD8 fractions, and from dextramer-positive and dextramer-negative fractions.

The V and J genes are TRBV6-2 or TRBV6-3 and TRBJ2-7; TRBD1 aligns with 7 central bases. Specimen: CD8+ T cells sorted from PBMCs, collected 45 days after the yellow fever booster vaccination. This clonotype was obtained from a man aged 18 to 29 who received the YFV17D yellow fever vaccine. The CDR3 has the sequence CAGGGGFSYEQYF. The sequenced DNA: TGTGCAGGGGGCGGAGGCTTTTCCTACGAGCAGTACTTC.